The 5 T cell receptor beta chains given below trace back to one sample, sequenced in a study of T cell repertoires in cytomegalovirus infection. TCRdb used MiXCR to reprocess the reads, holding one entry per CDR3 protein. The data contain approximately 750,000 distinct CDR3 sequences, less than 40% of them seen just once; the ten biggest clones take up more than 2.5%. Sequenced: PBMCs. The receptors here all came from a human donor in good health (CMV status not recorded). Some clones in this sample may be carry-over from other donors' samples.

V and J are TRBV6-5 and TRBJ2-7; no clear D. This CDR3 contains 15 residues. CDR1 is MNHEY, CDR2 SVGAGI, per germline. The V end was cut by 0 bases, the J end by 3 bases, with 12 bases between. The DNA of the CDR3 is TGTGCCAGCAGTTACTCGGCAGGCCCCCTCTACGAGCAGTACTTC. This codes for CASSYSAGPLYEQYF.

J is TRBJ2-7 and V is TRBV5-1; 7 bases align to TRBD2. The CDR3 spans 15 residues. The V and J ends lost 3 bases and 1 base, in that order; junction bases with no gene match: 7. Germline V lookup: CDR1 SGHRS, CDR2 YFSETQ. CDR3 bases: TGCGCCAGCAGCTCCCAGGCTAGCGGTTCCTACGAGCAGTACTTC. Amino acids: CASSSQASGSYEQYF. The whole variable domain, filled in from reference TRBV5-1 and TRBJ2-7, reads KAGVTQTPRYLIKTRGQQVTLSCSPISGHRSVSWYQQTPGQGLQFLFEYFSETQRNKGNFPGRFSGRQFSNSRSEMNVSTLELGDSALYLCASSSQASGSYEQYFGPGTRLTVT.

The chain employs TRBV28 and TRBJ1-2; D uncertain. With 5 bases removed from V and 3 bases from J, the gap between germline ends came to 7 bases. The CDR3 extends over 12 amino acids. Germline CDR1 MDHEN, CDR2 SYDVKM. CDR3 nucleotides: TGTGCCAGCAGTCCGATCCACTATGGCTACACCTTC. Its protein is CASSPIHYGYTF.

This clonotype was observed a handful of times. The gene calls are TRBV19 and TRBJ2-2; 13 bases map to TRBD2. Germline assignment: CDR1 LNHDA and CDR2 SQIVND (reference sequence). This CDR3 comprises 16 residues. Unmatched junction bases numbered 9, after V lost 7 bases and J lost 7 bases. CDR3 in DNA: TGTGCCAGTATGACTAGCGGGAGGAACGGGCGCGGGGAGCTGTTTTTT. This translates into CASMTSGRNGRGELFF.

This clonotype was counted between two and nine times. V and J are TRBV7-2 and TRBJ1-4, with D possibly TRBD1 on 5 matching bases. The length of the CDR3 is 17 residues. The germline V and J ends were trimmed by 2 bases and 7 bases, with 20 bases remaining between them. The germline V gene encodes CDR1 SGHTA and CDR2 FQGNSA. The CDR3 is CASSLWGGVLASEKLFF. Here the CDR3 DNA reads TGTGCCAGCAGCTTATGGGGCGGGGTTCTGGCGTCTGAAAAACTGTTTTTT.